Listed below are T cell receptor beta chains from one sample, sequenced in a study of cytomegalovirus exposure and HLA in healthy donors. Generated by immunoSEQ multiplex PCR, the TCRdb table keeps only in-frame clones and is missing some. The table has over 150,000 clones, roughly 80% seen once. Input material: PBMCs. These receptors all come from a man aged 25-40 years in good health and CMV-seropositive. The CDR3 runs from the conserved cysteine through the conserved F or W. D genes are given only for firm matches. Some rows mark clone size as missing; the rest say once, few, many or name a class of expanded clone.

cdr3_length	clone_size	j_call	v_call	d_call	cdr3_aa	cdr3_nt
13	NA	TRBJ2-3	TRBV25-1	NA	CASSQPAADTQYF	TGTGCCAGCAGCCAACCGGCGGCAGATACGCAGTATTTT
15	NA	TRBJ2-7	TRBV11-2	NA	CASSLASGRRGEQYF	TGTGCCAGCAGCTTAGCATCGGGAAGGAGGGGTGAGCAGTACTTC
17	NA	TRBJ1-3	TRBV19	NA	CASSISMWDNTGNTIYF	TGTGCCAGTAGTATTTCCATGTGGGACAACACTGGAAACACCATATATTTT
14	NA	TRBJ1-2	TRBV7-8	TRBD1	CASSFTDREGGYTF	TGTGCCAGCAGCTTTACGGACAGGGAAGGAGGCTACACCTTC
14	NA	TRBJ1-1	TRBV6-1	TRBD1	CASSSTGGASEAFF	TGTGCCAGCAGTTCGACAGGGGGCGCCTCTGAAGCTTTCTTT
13	NA	TRBJ2-1	TRBV30	NA	CAWSYWQNNEQFF	TGTGCCTGGAGTTATTGGCAGAACAATGAGCAGTTCTTC
13	NA	TRBJ1-1	TRBV11-1	NA	CASSLIRNTEAFF	TGTGCCAGCAGCTTAATCAGGAACACTGAAGCTTTCTTT
15	NA	TRBJ1-1	TRBV6-5	NA	CASSLSRRMNTEAFF	TGTGCCAGCTCTCTCTCTAGGCGGATGAACACTGAAGCTTTCTTT
13	NA	TRBJ1-1	TRBV29-1	TRBD1	CSVDTGENTEAFF	TGCAGCGTGGACACAGGGGAGAACACTGAAGCTTTCTTT
14	NA	TRBJ1-1	TRBV28	NA	CASRLTGPNTEAFF	TGTGCCAGCAGACTGACAGGCCCGAACACTGAAGCTTTCTTT
14	NA	TRBJ1-6	TRBV2	NA	CASSGLHNNSPLHF	TGTGCCAGCAGTGGACTGCACAATAATTCACCCCTCCACTTT
14	NA	TRBJ2-3	TRBV10-3	NA	CAISESNGVDTQYF	TGTGCCATCAGTGAGTCGAACGGGGTTGATACGCAGTATTTT
15	NA	TRBJ2-2	TRBV12-5	TRBD1	CASGPPQGATGELFF	TGTGCTAGTGGTCCCCCCCAGGGGGCGACCGGGGAGCTGTTTTTT
15	NA	TRBJ2-1	TRBV7-9	NA	CASSWDTRSYNEQFF	TGTGCCAGCAGCTGGGACACCCGCTCCTACAATGAGCAGTTCTTC
14	NA	TRBJ1-1	TRBV5-4	NA	CASSPGTINTEAFF	TGTGCCAGCAGCCCGGGGACTATTAACACTGAAGCTTTCTTT
12	NA	TRBJ1-6	TRBV7-2	NA	CASSLDSLPLHF	TGTGCCAGCAGCTTAGACAGTTTACCCCTCCACTTT
15	NA	TRBJ2-7	TRBV2	TRBD2	CASSGFGAGAYEQYF	TGTGCCAGCAGTGGGTTTGGGGCGGGAGCATACGAGCAGTACTTC
17	NA	TRBJ2-3	TRBV7-3	TRBD2	CASSSGTSGRSTDTQYF	TGTGCCAGCAGCTCCGGGACTAGCGGGAGGTCTACAGATACGCAGTATTTT
15	NA	TRBJ2-5	TRBV7-2	NA	CASSLRGTLQETQYF	TGTGCCAGCAGCTTACGGGGGACTCTACAAGAGACCCAGTACTTC
16	NA	TRBJ2-3	TRBV5-1	NA	CASSLGLQGSTDTQYF	TGCGCCAGCAGCTTGGGACTCCAGGGGAGCACAGATACGCAGTATTTT
14	few	TRBJ1-1	TRBV6-1	NA	CASSEYWAGAEAFF	TGTGCCAGCAGTGAATACTGGGCAGGGGCTGAAGCTTTCTTT
16	few	TRBJ1-2	TRBV28	TRBD1	CASRPKWGQGASGYTF	TGTGCCAGCAGACCGAAATGGGGGCAGGGGGCGAGTGGCTACACCTTC
15	NA	TRBJ1-1	TRBV9	NA	CASTPGGRENTEAFF	TGTGCCAGCACCCCCGGGGGGAGGGAAAACACTGAAGCTTTCTTT
16	NA	TRBJ1-2	TRBV4-1	NA	CASSQPVRGARYGYTF	TGCGCCAGCAGCCAGCCCGTACGGGGGGCGCGATATGGCTACACCTTC
15	NA	TRBJ2-5	TRBV5-4	NA	CASSFGGASEETQYF	TGTGCCAGCAGCTTCGGAGGCGCGTCGGAAGAGACCCAGTACTTC
15	NA	TRBJ1-4	TRBV18	NA	CASSPLRGTDEKLFF	TGTGCCAGCTCACCATTACGGGGGACCGACGAAAAACTGTTTTTT
13	NA	TRBJ2-7	TRBV18	TRBD1	CASSPDRVREQYF	TGTGCCAGCTCACCCGACAGGGTCAGGGAGCAGTACTTC
12	once	TRBJ2-1	TRBV12-5	NA	CASGSSGDEQFF	TGTGCTAGTGGTTCCAGTGGTGATGAGCAGTTCTTC
19	NA	TRBJ2-2	TRBV6-7	TRBD1	CASSKIPGQFGGSTGELFF	TGTGCCAGCAGTAAAATCCCGGGACAGTTTGGGGGTTCAACCGGGGAGCTGTTTTTT
13	NA	TRBJ2-7	TRBV7-8	TRBD1	CASGIQGRYEQYF	TGTGCCAGCGGGATACAGGGGCGGTACGAGCAGTACTTC
16	NA	TRBJ1-2	TRBV27	TRBD1	CASSYGTGTGNYGYTF	TGTGCCAGCAGTTATGGGACAGGGACGGGGAACTATGGCTACACCTTC
17	NA	TRBJ1-2	TRBV5-1	TRBD1	CASSLGRDRGLNYGYTF	TGCGCCAGCAGCTTGGGCAGGGACAGGGGGCTGAACTATGGCTACACCTTC
14	once	TRBJ2-3	TRBV5-1	TRBD2	CASSPSGDTDTQYF	TGCGCCAGCAGCCCTAGCGGGGACACAGATACGCAGTATTTT
14	NA	TRBJ2-5	TRBV30	TRBD2	CAWSSGGLGETQYF	TGTGCCTGGAGTTCGGGGGGGTTAGGGGAGACCCAGTACTTC
14	few	TRBJ2-7	TRBV5-4	TRBD1	CASSPGRTGGEQYF	TGTGCCAGCAGCCCAGGGCGGACAGGGGGCGAGCAGTACTTC
15	NA	TRBJ2-1	TRBV21-1	NA	CASSLGGTYHNEQFF	TGTGCCAGCAGCTTGGGGGGGACGTATCACAATGAGCAGTTCTTC
16	NA	TRBJ2-3	TRBV7-8	TRBD2	CASMPGLAGAQGKQYF	TGTGCCAGCATGCCTGGACTAGCGGGAGCCCAGGGGAAGCAGTATTTT
16	NA	TRBJ2-7	TRBV12-5	TRBD2	CASGLAGLAGAYEQYF	TGTGCTAGTGGTTTGGCGGGACTAGCGGGCGCCTACGAGCAGTACTTC
18	NA	TRBJ2-5	TRBV28	TRBD2	CASSRRTSGRAGRETQYF	TGTGCCAGCAGCCGTAGGACTAGCGGGAGGGCCGGTCGGGAGACCCAGTACTTC